This entry lists 7 T cell receptor beta chains sequenced from one sample in a study of T cell responses to AZD1222 COVID-19 vaccine. Libraries were prepared by immunoSEQ multiplex PCR; TCRdb keeps only in-frame clonotypes and omits some of them. The sample lists around 130,000 clones, 88% occurring once. The sample here was peripheral blood, taken on day 0 of MenACWY control vaccination. Receptors originate from an adult in good health.

This clone appeared a few times. This chain links TRBV2 with TRBJ2-7, with D uncertain. V was cut by 4 bases and J by 1 base, with 5 bases left in between. The CDR3 runs to 12 residues. Germline-derived CDR1 and CDR2 are SNHLY and FYNNEI. CDR3 amino acids: CASSGSSYEQYF. DNA for the CDR3: TGTGCCAGCAGTGGATCTTCCTACGAGCAGTACTTC.

The V gene is TRBV6-6, the J gene TRBJ2-5; D may match TRBD1 or TRBD2 (5 bases each). This CDR3 region has 13 residues. The V gene's germline CDR1 is MNHNY and CDR2 SVGAGI (reference sequence). V was shortened by 4 bases and J by 4 bases, with 10 bases between the two germline ends. The CDR3 bases are TGTGCCAGCAGTTCCCAGGGAGCAGAGACCCAGTACTTC. This codes for CASSSQGAETQYF.

The rearrangement uses TRBV4-1 and TRBJ2-1; 9 bases match TRBD2. CDR1 is MGHRA and CDR2 is YSYEKL in the germline V gene. With 1 base clipped from V and 11 bases from J, the junction kept 3 bases outside the gene matches. CDR3 size: 13 residues. The CDR3 sequence is CASSQGLAGKQFF. The CDR3 nucleotides read TGCGCCAGCAGCCAAGGGCTAGCGGGGAAGCAGTTCTTC.

This chain joins TRBV6-5 and TRBJ2-7; D possibly corresponds to TRBD2 (6 bases). Trimming took off 6 bases at V and 2 bases at J, with 11 bases between the two ends. There are 13 residues in the CDR3. CDR1 and CDR2 from the germline V gene are MNHEY and SVGAGI. CDR3 in DNA: TGTGCCAGCAGGGGGACTGTGACCTACGAGCAGTACTTC. This sequence encodes CASRGTVTYEQYF.

The V call is TRBV6-2 or TRBV6-3, the J call TRBJ1-2, with 8 bases that match TRBD1. The CDR3 covers 13 residues. The germline CDR1 and CDR2 sequences are MNHEY and SVGEGT. With 5 bases clipped from V and 7 bases from J, the junction kept 6 bases outside the gene matches. The CDR3 here is CASSDRGHGGYTF. Here the CDR3 DNA reads TGTGCCAGCAGTGACAGGGGACACGGTGGCTACACCTTC.

This chain links TRBV6-7 with TRBJ1-5, with a weak D call TRBD1 (6 bases). TRBV6-7 has ORF status, its function being uncertain. This CDR3 contains 14 residues. V gave up 10 bases and J gave up 9 bases, with 22 bases separating them. CDR3 DNA: TGTGCCATCCGACAGGTAGGGTTTGGAGGGCCCCAGCATTTT. Translating it yields CAIRQVGFGGPQHF.

This chain joins TRBV23-1 and TRBJ2-1; 16 bases fit TRBD2. TRBV23-1 qualifies as an ORF whose function is uncertain. The V and J ends lost 0 bases and 6 bases, in that order; junction bases with no gene match: 14. The CDR3 totals 21 residues. For the CDR3, the DNA is TGCGCCAGCAGTCAATCGGGTGATCCGGGACTAGCGGGAGGGCCTCTCAATGAGCAGTTCTTC. Translating it yields CASSQSGDPGLAGGPLNEQFF.